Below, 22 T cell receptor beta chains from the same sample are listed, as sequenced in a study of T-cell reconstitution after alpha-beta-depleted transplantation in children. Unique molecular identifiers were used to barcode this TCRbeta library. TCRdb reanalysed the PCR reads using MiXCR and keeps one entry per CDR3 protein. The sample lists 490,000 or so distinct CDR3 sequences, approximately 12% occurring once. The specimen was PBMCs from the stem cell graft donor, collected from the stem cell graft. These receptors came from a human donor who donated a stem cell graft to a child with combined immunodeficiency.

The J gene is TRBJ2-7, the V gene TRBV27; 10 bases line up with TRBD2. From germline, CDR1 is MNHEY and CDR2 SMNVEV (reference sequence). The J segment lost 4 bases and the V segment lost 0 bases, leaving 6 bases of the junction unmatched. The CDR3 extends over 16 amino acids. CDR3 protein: CASSLSGTSGEYEQYF. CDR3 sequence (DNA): TGTGCCAGCAGTTTATCTGGTACTAGCGGGGAGTACGAGCAGTACTTC.

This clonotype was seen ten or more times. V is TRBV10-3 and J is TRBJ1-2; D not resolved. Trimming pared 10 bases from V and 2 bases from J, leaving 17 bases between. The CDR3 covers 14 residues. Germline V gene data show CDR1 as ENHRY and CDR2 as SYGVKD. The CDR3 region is CATSAVGINYGYTF. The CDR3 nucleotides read TGTGCCACCAGCGCCGTCGGGATCAACTATGGCTACACCTTC.

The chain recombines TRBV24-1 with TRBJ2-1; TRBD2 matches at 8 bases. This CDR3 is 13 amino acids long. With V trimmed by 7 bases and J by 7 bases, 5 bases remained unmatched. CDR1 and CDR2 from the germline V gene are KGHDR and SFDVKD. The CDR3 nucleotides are TGTGCCACCAGAGCGGGAGTGGGGAATGAGCAGTTCTTC. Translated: CATRAGVGNEQFF.

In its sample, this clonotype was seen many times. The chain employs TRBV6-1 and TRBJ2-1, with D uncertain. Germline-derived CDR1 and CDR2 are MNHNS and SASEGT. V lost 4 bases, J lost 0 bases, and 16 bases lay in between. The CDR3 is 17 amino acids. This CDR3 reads CASSGLNRLSSYNEQFF. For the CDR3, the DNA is TGTGCCAGCAGTGGGCTAAACCGGCTTAGCTCCTACAATGAGCAGTTCTTC.

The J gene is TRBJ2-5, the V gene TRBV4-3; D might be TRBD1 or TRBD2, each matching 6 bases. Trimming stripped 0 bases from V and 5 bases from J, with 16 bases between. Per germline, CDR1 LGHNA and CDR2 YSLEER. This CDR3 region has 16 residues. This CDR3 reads CASSQDRRGAAETQYF. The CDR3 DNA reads TGCGCCAGCAGCCAAGATCGGAGGGGGGCGGCCGAGACCCAGTACTTC.

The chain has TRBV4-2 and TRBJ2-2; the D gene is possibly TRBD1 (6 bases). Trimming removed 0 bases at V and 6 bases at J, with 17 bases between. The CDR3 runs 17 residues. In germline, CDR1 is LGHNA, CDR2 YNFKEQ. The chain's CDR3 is CASSQEARGRGAGELFF. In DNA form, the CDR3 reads TGTGCCAGCAGCCAAGAGGCTCGGGGCAGGGGAGCCGGGGAGCTGTTTTTT.

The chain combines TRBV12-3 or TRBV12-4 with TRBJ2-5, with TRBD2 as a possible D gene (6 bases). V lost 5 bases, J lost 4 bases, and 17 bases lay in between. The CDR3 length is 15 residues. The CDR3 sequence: CASSPGRGSGETQYF. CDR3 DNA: TGTGCCAGCAGTCCCGGGAGAGGTTCAGGAGAGACCCAGTACTTC.

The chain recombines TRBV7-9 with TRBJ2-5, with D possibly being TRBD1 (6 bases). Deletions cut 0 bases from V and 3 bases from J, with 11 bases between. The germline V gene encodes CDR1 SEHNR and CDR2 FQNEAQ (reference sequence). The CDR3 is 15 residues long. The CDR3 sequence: CASSLAQGREETQYF. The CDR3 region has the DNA TGTGCCAGCAGCTTAGCCCAGGGGAGAGAAGAGACCCAGTACTTC.

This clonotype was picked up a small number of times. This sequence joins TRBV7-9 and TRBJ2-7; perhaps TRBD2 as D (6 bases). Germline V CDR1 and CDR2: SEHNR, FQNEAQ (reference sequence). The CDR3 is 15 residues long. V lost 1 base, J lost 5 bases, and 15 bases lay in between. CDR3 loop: CASSLGRTGGDEQYF. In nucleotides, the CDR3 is TGTGCCAGCAGCTTAGGACGGACGGGCGGGGACGAGCAGTACTTC.

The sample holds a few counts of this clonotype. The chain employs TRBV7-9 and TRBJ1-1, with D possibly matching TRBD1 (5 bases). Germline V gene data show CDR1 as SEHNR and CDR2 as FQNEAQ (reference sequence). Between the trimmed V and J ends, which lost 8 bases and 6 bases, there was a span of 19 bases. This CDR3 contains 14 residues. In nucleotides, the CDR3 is TGTGCCAGCGGCCGGGACCGAATTAACTCTGAAGCTTTCTTT. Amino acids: CASGRDRINSEAFF. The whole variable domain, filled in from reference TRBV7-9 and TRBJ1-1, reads DTGVSQNPRHKITKRGQNVTFRCDPISEHNRLYWYRQTLGQGPEFLTYFQNEAQLEKSRLLSDRFSAERPKGSFSTLEIQRTEQGDSAMYLCASGRDRINSEAFFGQGTRLTVV.

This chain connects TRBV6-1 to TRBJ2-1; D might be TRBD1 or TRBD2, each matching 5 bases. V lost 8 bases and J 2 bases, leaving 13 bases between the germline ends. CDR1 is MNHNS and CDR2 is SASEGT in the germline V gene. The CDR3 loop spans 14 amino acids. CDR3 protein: CASHRDGAYNEQFF. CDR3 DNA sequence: TGTGCCAGCCACCGGGACGGAGCCTACAATGAGCAGTTCTTC.

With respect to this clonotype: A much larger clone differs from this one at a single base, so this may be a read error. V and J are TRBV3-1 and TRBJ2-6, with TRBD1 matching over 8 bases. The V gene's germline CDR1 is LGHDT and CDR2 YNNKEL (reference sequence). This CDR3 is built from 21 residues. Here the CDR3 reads CASSLGVGQGSSKAGAIVLTF. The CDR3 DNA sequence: TGTGCCAGCAGCCTCGGGGTAGGACAGGGATCGTCTAAGGCTGGGGCCATCGTCCTGACTTTC.

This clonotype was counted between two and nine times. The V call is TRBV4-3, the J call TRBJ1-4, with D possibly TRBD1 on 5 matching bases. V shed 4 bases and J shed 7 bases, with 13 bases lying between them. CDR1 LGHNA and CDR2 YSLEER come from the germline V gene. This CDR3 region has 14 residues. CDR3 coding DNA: TGCGCCAGCAGCCGCGGGCAGGGAGGTGAAAAACTGTTTTTT. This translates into CASSRGQGGEKLFF.

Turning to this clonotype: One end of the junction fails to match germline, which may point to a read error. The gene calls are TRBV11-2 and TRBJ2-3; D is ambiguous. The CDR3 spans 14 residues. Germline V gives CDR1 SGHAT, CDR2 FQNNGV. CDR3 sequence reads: CAGSLAGPTDTQYF. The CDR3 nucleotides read TGTGCCGGCAGCTTAGCAGGCCCCACAGATACGCAGTATTTT. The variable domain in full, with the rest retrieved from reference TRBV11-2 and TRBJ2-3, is EAGVAQSPRYKIIEKRQSVAFWCNPISGHATLYWYQQILGQGPKLLIQFQNNGVVDDSQLPKDRFSAERLKGVDSTLKIQPAKLEDSAVYLCAGSLAGPTDTQYFGPGTRLTVL.

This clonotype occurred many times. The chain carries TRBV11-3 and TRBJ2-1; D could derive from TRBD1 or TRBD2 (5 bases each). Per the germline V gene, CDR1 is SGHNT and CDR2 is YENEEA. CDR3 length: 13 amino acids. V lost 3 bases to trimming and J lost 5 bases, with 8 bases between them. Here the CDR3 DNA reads TGTGCCAGCAGCTTGGGACGGAACAATGAGCAGTTCTTC. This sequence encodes CASSLGRNNEQFF.

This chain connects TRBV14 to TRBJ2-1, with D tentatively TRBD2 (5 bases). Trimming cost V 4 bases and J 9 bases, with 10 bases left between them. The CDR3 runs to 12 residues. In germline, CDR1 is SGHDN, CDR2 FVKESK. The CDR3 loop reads CASSLRTREQFF. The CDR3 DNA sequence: TGTGCCAGCAGCCTACGGACTCGTGAGCAGTTCTTC. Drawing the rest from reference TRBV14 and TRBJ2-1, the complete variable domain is EAGVTQFPSHSVIEKGQTVTLRCDPISGHDNLYWYRRVMGKEIKFLLHFVKESKQDESGMPNNRFLAERTGGTYSTLKVQPAELEDSGVYFCASSLRTREQFFGPGTRLTVL.

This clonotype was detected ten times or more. The CDR3 spells CASSQPGLGDEQFF. The CDR3, as DNA: TGTGCCAGCAGCCAGCCCGGCTTGGGAGATGAGCAGTTCTTC. The chain uses TRBV12-3 or TRBV12-4 and TRBJ2-1; perhaps TRBD2 as D (5 bases). The CDR3 has 14 amino acids. Trimming pared 6 bases from V and 8 bases from J, leaving 17 bases between.

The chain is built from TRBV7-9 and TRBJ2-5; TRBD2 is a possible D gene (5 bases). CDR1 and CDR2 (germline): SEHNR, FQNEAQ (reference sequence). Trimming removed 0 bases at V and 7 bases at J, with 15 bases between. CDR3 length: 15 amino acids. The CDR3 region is CASSLAGRTHGTQYF. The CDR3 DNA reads TGTGCCAGCAGCTTAGCCGGACGGACTCATGGGACCCAGTACTTC.

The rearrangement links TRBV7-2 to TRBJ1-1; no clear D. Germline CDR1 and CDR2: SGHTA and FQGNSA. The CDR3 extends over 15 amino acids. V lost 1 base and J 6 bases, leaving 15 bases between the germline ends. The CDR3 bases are TGTGCCAGCAGCTTAGGGCATTCTGTGGGCGCTGAAGCTTTCTTT. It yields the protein CASSLGHSVGAEAFF.

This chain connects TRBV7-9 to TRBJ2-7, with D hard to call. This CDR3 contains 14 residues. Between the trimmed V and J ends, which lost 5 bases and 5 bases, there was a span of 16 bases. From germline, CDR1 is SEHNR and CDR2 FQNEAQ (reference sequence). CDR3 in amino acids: CASSPPFGSHEQYF. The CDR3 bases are TGTGCCAGCAGCCCCCCCTTCGGATCCCACGAGCAGTACTTC.

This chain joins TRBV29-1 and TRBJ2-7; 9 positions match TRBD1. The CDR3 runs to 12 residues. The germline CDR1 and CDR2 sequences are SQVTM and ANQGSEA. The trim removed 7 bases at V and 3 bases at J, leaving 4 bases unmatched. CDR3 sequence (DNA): TGCAGCGGCCGGGACAGGGACTACGAGCAGTACTTC. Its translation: CSGRDRDYEQYF.

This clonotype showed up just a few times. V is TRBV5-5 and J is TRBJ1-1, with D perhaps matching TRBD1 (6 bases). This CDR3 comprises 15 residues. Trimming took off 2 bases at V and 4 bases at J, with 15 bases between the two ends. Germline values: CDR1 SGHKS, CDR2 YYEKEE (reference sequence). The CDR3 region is CASSLIGQGSTEAFF. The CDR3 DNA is TGTGCCAGCAGCTTAATTGGGCAGGGGAGCACTGAAGCTTTCTTT.